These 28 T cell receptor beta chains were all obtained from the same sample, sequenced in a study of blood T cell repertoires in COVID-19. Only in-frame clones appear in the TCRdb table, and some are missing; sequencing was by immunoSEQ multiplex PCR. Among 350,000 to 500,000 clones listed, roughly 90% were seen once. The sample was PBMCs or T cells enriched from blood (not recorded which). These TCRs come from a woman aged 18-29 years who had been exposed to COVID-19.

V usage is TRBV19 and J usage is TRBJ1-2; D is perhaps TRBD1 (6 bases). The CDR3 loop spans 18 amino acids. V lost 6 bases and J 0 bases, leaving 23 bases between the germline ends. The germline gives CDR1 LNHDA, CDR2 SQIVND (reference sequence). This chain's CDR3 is CASSSGTNWDIANYGYTF. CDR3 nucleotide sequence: TGTGCCAGTAGCTCCGGGACCAACTGGGACATAGCTAACTATGGCTACACCTTC.

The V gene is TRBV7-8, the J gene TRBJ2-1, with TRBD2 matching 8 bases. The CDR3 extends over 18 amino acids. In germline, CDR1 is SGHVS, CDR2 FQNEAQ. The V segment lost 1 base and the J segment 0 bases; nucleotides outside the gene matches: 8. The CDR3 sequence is CASSLGRREASSYNEQFF. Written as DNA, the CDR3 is TGTGCCAGCAGCTTAGGGCGGCGGGAGGCGAGCTCCTACAATGAGCAGTTCTTC.

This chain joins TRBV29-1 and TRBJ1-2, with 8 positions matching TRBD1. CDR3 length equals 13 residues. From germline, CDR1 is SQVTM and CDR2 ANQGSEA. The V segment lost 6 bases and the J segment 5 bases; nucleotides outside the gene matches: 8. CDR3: CSVTGAPEYGYTF. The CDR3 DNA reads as TGCAGCGTGACAGGGGCCCCGGAGTATGGCTACACCTTC.

DNA for the CDR3: TGTGCCAGTAGTAAGGGGACTACAGATACGCAGTATTTT. Amino acids: CASSKGTTDTQYF. The chain links TRBV19 to TRBJ2-3; D possibly corresponds to TRBD2 (6 bases). Germline values: CDR1 LNHDA, CDR2 SQIVND (reference sequence). V lost 4 bases to trimming and J lost 3 bases, with 8 bases between them. CDR3 size: 13 residues.

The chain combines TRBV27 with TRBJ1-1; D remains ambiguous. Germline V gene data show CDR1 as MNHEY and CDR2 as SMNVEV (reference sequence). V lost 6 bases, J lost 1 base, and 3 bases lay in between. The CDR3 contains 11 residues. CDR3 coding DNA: TGTGCCAGCAGACAGAACACTGAAGCTTTCTTT. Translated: CASRQNTEAFF.

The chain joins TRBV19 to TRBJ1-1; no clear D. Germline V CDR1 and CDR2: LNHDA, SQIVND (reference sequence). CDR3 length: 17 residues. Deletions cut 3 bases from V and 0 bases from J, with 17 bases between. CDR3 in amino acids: CASSMRAMGGMNTEAFF. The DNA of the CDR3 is TGTGCCAGTAGTATGAGGGCAATGGGAGGTATGAACACTGAAGCTTTCTTT.

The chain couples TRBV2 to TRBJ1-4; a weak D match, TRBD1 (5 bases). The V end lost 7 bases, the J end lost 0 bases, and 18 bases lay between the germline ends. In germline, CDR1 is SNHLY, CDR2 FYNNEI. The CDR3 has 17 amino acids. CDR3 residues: CASKGFGKDSTNEKLFF. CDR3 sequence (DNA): TGTGCCAGCAAGGGGTTCGGAAAGGATTCAACTAATGAAAAACTGTTTTTT.

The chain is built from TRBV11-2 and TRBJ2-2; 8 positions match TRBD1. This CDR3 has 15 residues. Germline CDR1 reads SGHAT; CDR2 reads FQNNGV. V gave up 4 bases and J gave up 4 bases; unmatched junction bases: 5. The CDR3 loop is CASSSGQGGTGELFF. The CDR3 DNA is TGTGCCAGCAGCTCCGGACAGGGAGGCACCGGGGAGCTGTTTTTT.

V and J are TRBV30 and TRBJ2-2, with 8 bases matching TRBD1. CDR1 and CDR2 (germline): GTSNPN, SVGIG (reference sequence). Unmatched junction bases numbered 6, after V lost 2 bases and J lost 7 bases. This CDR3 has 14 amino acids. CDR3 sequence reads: CAWSRQGASGELFF. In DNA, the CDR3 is TGTGCCTGGAGTAGGCAGGGGGCTAGCGGGGAGCTGTTTTTT.

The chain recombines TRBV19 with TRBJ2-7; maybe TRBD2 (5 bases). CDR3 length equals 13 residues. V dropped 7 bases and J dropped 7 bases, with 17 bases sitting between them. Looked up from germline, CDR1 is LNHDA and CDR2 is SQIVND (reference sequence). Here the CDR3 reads CASTATRVEEQYF. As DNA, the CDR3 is TGTGCCAGTACCGCGACGAGGGTAGAAGAGCAGTACTTC.

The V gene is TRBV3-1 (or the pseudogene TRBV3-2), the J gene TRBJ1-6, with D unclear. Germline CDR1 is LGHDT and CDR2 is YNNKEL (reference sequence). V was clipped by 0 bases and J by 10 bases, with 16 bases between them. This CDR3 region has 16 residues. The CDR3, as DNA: TGTGCCAGCAGCCAAGAGGCCGGGAGTGTGATCTCACCCCTCCACTTT. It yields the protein CASSQEAGSVISPLHF.

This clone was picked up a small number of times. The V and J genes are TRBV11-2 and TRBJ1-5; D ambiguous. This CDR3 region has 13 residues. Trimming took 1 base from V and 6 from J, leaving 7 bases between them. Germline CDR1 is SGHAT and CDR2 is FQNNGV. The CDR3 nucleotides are TGTGCCAGCAGCTTAGGGGAGGCTCAGCCCCAGCATTTT. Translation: CASSLGEAQPQHF. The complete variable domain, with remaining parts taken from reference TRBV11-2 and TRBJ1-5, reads EAGVAQSPRYKIIEKRQSVAFWCNPISGHATLYWYQQILGQGPKLLIQFQNNGVVDDSQLPKDRFSAERLKGVDSTLKIQPAKLEDSAVYLCASSLGEAQPQHFGDGTRLSIL.

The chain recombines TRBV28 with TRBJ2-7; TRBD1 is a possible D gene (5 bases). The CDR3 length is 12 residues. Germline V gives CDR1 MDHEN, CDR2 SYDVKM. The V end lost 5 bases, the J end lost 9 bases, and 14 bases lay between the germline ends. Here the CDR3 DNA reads TGTGCCAGCAGTACCCCGGGTAGGGGGCAGTACTTC. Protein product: CASSTPGRGQYF.

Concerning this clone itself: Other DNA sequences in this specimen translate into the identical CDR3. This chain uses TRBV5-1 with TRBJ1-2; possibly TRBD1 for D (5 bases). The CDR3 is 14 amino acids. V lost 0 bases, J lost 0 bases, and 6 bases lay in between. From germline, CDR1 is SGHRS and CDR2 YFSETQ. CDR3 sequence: CASSLAGANYGYTF. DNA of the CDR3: TGCGCCAGCAGCTTGGCGGGGGCTAACTATGGCTACACCTTC. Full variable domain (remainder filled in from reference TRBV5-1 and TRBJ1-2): KAGVTQTPRYLIKTRGQQVTLSCSPISGHRSVSWYQQTPGQGLQFLFEYFSETQRNKGNFPGRFSGRQFSNSRSEMNVSTLELGDSALYLCASSLAGANYGYTFGSGTRLTVV.

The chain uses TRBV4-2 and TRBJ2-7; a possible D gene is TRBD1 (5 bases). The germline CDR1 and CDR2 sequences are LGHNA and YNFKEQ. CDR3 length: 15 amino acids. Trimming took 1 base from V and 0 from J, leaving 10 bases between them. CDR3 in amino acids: CASSQVVTDSYEQYF. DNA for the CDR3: TGTGCCAGCAGCCAAGTCGTGACAGACTCCTACGAGCAGTACTTC.

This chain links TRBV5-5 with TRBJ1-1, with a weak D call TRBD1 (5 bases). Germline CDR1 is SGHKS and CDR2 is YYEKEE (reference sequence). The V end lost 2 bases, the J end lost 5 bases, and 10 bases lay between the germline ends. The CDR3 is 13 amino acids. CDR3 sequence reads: CASSFRQNTEAFF. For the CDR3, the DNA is TGTGCCAGCAGCTTTCGACAGAATACTGAAGCTTTCTTT.

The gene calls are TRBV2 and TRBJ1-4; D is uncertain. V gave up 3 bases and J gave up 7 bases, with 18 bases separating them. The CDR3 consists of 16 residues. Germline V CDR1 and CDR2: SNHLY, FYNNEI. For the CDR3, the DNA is TGTGCCAGCAGTGATCGCCGCGGGCGGGGTAGTGAAAAACTGTTTTTT. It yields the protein CASSDRRGRGSEKLFF.

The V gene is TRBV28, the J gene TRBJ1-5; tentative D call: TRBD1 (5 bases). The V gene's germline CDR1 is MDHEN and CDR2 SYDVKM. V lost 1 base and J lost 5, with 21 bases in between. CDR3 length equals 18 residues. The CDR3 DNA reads TGTGCCAGCAGTTTATACGCGAACAGACAGTCCAGGGATCAGCCCCAGCATTTT. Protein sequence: CASSLYANRQSRDQPQHF.

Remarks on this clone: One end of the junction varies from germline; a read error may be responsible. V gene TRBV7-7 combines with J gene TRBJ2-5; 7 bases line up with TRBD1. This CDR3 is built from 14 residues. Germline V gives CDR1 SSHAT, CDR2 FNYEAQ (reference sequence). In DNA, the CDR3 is TGTGCTAGCAGCTTAGCAGGGGGTGTCGAGACCCAGTACTTC. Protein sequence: CASSLAGGVETQYF.

The CDR3 spells CASIRGETQYF. In DNA, the CDR3 is TGTGCCAGCATACGAGGGGAGACCCAGTACTTC. The V and J genes are TRBV27 and TRBJ2-5; D may be TRBD2 (5 bases). The CDR3 spans 11 residues. Germline V gives CDR1 MNHEY, CDR2 SMNVEV (reference sequence). The V and J ends lost 7 bases and 5 bases respectively, with 8 bases between them.

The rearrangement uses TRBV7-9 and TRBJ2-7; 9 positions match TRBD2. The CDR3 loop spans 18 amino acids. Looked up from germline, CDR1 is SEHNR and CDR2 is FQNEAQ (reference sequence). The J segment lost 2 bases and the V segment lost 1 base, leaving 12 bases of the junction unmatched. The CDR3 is CASSLEYELAGSPYEQYF. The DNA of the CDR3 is TGTGCCAGCAGCTTAGAGTATGAACTAGCGGGTTCACCCTACGAGCAGTACTTC.

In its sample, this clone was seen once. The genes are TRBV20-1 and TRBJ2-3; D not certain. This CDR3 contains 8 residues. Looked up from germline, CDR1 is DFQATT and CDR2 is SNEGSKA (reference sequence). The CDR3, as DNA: TGCAGCCCGGATACGCAGTATTTT. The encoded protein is CSPDTQYF.

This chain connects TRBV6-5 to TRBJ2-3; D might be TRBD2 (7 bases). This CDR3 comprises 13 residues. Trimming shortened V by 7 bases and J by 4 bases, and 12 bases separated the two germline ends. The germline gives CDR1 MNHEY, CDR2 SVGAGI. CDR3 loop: CASMRGGADTQYF. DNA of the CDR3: TGTGCCAGCATGAGGGGGGGCGCAGATACGCAGTATTTT.

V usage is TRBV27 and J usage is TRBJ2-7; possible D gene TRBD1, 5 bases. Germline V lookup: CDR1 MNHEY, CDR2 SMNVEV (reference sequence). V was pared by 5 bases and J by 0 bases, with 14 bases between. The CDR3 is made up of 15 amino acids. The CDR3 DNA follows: TGTGCCAGCAGTCAGAGTGGGGCCTCCTCCTACGAGCAGTACTTC. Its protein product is CASSQSGASSYEQYF.

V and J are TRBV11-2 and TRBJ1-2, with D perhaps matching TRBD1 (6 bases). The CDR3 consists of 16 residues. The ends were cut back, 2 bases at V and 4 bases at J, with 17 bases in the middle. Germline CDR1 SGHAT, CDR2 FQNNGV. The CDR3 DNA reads TGTGCCAGCAGCTTAACCGGTCAGGGGAGACTCTATGGCTACACCTTC. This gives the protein CASSLTGQGRLYGYTF.

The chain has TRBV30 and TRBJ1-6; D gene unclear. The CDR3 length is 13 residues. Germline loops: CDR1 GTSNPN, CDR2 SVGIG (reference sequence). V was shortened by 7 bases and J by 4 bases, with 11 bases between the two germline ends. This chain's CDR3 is CAYHSTYNSPLHF. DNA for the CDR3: TGTGCCTACCACTCAACTTATAATTCACCCCTCCACTTT.

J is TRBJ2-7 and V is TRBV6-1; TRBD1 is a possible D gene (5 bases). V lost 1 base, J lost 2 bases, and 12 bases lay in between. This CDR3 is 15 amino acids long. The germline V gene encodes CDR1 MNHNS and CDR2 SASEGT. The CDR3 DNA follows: TGTGCCAGCAGTGAAGTCGGACCAGGGCCCTACGAGCAGTACTTC. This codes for CASSEVGPGPYEQYF.

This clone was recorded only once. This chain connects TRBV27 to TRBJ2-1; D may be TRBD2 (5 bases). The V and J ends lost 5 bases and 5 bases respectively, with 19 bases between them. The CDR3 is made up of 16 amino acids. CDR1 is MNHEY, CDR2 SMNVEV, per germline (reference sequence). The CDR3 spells CASSPLGLPSHNEQFF. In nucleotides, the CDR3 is TGTGCCAGCAGTCCCCTCGGACTCCCGTCCCACAATGAGCAGTTCTTC.